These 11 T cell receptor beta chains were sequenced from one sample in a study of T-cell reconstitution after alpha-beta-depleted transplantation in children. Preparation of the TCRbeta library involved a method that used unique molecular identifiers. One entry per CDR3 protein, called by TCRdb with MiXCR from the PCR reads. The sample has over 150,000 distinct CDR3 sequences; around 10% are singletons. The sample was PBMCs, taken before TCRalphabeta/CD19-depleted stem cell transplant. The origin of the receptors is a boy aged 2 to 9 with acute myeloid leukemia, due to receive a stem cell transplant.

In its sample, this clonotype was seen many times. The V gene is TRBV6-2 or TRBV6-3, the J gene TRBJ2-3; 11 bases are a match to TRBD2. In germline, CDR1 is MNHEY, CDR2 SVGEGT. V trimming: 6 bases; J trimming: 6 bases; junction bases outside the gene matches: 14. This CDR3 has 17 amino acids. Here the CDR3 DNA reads TGTGCCAGCAGCCCACGAGCCCTAGCGGGAGGTGGGGATACGCAGTATTTT. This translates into CASSPRALAGGGDTQYF.

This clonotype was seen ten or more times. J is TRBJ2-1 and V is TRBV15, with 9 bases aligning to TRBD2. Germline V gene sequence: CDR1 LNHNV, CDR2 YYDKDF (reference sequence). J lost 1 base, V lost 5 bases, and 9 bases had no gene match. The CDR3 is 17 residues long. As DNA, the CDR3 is TGTGCCACCAGCGGACTGACTAGCGGCTATTCCTACAATGAGCAGTTCTTC. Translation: CATSGLTSGYSYNEQFF. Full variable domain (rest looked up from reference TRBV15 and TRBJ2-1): DAMVIQNPRYQVTQFGKPVTLSCSQTLNHNVMYWYQQKSSQAPKLLFHYYDKDFNNEADTPDNFQSRRPNTSFCFLDIRSPGLGDTAMYLCATSGLTSGYSYNEQFFGPGTRLTVL.

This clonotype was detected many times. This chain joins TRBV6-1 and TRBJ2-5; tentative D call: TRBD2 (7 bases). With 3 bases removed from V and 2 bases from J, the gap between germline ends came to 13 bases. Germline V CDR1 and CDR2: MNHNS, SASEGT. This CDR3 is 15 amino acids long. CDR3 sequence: CASSEGGRRQETQYF. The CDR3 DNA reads TGTGCCAGCAGTGAGGGGGGGCGCAGGCAAGAGACCCAGTACTTC.

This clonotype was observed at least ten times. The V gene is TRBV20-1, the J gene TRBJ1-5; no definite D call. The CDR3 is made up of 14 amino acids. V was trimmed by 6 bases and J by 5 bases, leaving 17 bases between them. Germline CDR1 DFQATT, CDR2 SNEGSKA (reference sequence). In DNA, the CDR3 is TGCAGTGCCGCCCGAGGAGCCGGGGATCAGCCCCAGCATTTT. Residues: CSAARGAGDQPQHF.

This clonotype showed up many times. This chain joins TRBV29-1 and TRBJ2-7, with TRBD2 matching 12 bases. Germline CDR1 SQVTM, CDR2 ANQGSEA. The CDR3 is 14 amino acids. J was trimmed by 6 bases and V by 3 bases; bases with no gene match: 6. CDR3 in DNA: TGCAGCGTTGACGGACTAGCGGGAAATCTCGAGCAGTACTTC. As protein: CSVDGLAGNLEQYF.

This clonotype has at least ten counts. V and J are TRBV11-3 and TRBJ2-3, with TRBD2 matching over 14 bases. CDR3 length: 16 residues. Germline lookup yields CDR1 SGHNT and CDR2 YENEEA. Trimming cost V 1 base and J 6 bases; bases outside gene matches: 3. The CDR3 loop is CASSLGGTSGSDTQYF. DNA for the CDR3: TGTGCCAGCAGCTTAGGAGGGACTAGCGGGAGTGATACGCAGTATTTT.

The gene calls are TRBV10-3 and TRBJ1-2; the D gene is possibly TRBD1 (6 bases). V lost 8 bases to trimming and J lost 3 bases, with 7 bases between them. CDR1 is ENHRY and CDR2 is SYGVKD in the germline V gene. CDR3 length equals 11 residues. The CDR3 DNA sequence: TGTGCCATCGCAGGGGACTATGGCTACACCTTC. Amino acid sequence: CAIAGDYGYTF.

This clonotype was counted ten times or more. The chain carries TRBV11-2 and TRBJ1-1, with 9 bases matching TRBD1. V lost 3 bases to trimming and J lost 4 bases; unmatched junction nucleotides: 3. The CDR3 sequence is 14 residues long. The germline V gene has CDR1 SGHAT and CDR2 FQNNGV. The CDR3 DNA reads TGTGCCAGCAGCTTTACGACAGGGGGCACTGAAGCTTTCTTT. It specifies CASSFTTGGTEAFF.

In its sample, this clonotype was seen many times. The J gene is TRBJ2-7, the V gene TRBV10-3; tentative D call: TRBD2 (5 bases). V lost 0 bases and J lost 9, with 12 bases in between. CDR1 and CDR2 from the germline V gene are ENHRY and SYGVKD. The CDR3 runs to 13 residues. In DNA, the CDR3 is TGTGCCATCAGTGAGTCAACGAGCGGCGTGCAGTACGTC. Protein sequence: CAISESTSGVQYV.

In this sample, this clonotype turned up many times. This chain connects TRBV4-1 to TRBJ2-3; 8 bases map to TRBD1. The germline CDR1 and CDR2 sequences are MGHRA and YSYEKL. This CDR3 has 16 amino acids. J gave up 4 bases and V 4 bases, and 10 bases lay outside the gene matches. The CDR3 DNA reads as TGCGCCAGCAGCCCCGGAGCGACAGGGGTTTCAGATACGCAGTATTTT. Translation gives CASSPGATGVSDTQYF.

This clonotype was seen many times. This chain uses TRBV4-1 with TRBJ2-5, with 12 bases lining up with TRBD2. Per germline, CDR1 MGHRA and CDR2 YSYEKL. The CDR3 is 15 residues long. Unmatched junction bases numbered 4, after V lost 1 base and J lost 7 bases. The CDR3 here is CASSQGLAGVGTQYF. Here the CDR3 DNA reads TGCGCCAGCAGCCAAGGACTAGCGGGAGTCGGGACCCAGTACTTC.